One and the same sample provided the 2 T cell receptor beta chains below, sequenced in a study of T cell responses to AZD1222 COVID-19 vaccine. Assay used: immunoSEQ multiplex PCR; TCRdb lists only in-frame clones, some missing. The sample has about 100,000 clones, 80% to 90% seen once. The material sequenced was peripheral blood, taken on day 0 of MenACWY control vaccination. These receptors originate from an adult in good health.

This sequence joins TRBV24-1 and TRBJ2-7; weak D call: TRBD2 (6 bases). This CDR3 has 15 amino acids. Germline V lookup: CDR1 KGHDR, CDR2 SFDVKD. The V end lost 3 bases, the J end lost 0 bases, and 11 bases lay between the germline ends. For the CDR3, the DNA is TGTGCCACCAGTGATGAGGCCGGGGGCTCCTACGAGCAGTACTTC. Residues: CATSDEAGGSYEQYF.

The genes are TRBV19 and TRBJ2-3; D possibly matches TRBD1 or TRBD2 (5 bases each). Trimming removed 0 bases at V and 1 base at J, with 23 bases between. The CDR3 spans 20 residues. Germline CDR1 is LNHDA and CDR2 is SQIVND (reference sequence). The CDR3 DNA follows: TGTGCCAGTAGTATAGACGGTAGGGCAGGAGCCTTGGGGGGCACAGATACGCAGTATTTT. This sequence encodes CASSIDGRAGALGGTDTQYF.